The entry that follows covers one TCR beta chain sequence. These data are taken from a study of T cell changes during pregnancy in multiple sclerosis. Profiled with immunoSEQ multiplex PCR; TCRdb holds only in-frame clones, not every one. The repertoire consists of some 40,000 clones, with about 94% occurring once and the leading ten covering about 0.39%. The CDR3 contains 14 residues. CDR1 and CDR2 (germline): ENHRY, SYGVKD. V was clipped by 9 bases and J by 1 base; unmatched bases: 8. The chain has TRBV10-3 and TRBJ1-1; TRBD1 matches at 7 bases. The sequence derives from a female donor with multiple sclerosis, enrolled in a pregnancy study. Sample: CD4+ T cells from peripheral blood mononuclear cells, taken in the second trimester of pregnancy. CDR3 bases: TGTGCCATTAGAGACAGGGTCGGGAACACTGAAGCTTTCTTT. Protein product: CAIRDRVGNTEAFF.